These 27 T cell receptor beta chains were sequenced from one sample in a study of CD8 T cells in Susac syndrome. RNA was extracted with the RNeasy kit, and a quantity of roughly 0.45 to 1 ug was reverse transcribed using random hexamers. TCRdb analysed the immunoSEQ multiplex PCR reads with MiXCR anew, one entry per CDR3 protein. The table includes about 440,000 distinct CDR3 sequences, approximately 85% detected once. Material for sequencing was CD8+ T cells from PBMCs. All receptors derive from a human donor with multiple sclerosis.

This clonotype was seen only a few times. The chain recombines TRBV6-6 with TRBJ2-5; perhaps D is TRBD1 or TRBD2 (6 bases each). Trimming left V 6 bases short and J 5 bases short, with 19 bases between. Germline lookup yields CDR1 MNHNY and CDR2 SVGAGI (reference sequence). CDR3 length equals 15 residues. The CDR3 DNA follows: TGTGCCAGCAGCCCCGGGACCACCGGGGGCGAGACCCAGTACTTC. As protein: CASSPGTTGGETQYF.

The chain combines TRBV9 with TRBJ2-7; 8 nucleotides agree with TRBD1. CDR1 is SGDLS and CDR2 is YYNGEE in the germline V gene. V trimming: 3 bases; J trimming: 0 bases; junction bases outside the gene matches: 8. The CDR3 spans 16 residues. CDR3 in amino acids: CASSARQTGASYEQYF. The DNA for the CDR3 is TGTGCCAGCAGCGCAAGACAGACAGGGGCCTCCTACGAGCAGTACTTC. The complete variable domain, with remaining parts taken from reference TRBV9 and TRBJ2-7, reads DSGVTQTPKHLITATGQRVTLRCSPRSGDLSVYWYQQSLDQGLQFLIQYYNGEERAKGNILERFSAQQFPDLHSELNLSSLELGDSALYFCASSARQTGASYEQYFGPGTRLTVT.

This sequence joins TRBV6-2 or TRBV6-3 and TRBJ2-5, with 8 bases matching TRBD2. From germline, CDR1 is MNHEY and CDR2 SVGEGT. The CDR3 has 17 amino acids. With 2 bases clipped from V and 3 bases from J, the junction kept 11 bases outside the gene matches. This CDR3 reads CASSYGPGLDLKETQYF. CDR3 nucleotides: TGTGCCAGCAGTTACGGACCGGGACTAGACCTAAAAGAGACCCAGTACTTC.

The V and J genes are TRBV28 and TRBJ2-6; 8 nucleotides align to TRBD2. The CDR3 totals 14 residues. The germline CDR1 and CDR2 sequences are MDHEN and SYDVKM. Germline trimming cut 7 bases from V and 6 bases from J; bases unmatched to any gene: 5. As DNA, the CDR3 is TGTGCCAGCACCGAAGCGGGGGCGGCCAACGTCCTGACTTTC. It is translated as CASTEAGAANVLTF.

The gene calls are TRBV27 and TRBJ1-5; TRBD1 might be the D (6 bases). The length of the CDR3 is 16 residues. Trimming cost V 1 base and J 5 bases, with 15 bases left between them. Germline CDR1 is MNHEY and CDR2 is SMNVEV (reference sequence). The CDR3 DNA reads TGTGCCAGCAGTTTATTGGGGGGGGCAGGCTATCAGCCCCAGCATTTT. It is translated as CASSLLGGAGYQPQHF.

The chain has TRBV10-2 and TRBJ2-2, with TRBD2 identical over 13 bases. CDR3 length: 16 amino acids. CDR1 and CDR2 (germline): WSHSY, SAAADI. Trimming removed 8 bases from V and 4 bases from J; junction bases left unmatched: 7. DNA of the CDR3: TGCGCCAGCGGAGGACTAGCGGGAGACGGCACCGGGGAGCTGTTTTTT. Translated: CASGGLAGDGTGELFF.

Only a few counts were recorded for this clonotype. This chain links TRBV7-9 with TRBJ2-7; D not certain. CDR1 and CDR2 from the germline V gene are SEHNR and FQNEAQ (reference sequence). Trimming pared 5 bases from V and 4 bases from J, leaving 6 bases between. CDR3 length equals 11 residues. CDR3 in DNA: TGTGCCAGCAGCGCCTATTACGAGCAGTACTTC. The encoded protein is CASSAYYEQYF.

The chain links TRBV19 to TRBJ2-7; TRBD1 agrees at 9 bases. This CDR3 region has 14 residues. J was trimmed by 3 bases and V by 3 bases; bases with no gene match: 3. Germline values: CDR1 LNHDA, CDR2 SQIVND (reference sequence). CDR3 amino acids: CASSMGQGDYEQYF. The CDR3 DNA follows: TGTGCCAGTAGTATGGGACAGGGAGACTACGAGCAGTACTTC.

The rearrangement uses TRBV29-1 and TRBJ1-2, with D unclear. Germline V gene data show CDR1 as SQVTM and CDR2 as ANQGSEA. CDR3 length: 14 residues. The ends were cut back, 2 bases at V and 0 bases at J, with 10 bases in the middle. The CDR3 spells CSVERPAPNYGYTF. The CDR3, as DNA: TGCAGCGTTGAAAGGCCAGCCCCTAACTATGGCTACACCTTC.

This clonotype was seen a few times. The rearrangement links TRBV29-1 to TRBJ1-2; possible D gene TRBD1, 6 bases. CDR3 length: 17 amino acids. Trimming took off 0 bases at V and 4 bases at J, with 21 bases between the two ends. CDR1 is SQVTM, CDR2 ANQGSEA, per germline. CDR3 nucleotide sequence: TGCAGCGTTGAAGATCTTCCCCAGGGGCTCGGCAGCTATGGCTACACCTTC. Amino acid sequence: CSVEDLPQGLGSYGYTF.

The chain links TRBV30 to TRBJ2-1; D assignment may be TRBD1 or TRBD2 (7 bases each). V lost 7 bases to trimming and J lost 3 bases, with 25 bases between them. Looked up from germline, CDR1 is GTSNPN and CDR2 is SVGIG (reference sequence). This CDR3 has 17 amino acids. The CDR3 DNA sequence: TGTGCCTCGGACAGAGTAGAGGGAGGGGGCCTCTACAATGAGCAGTTCTTC. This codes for CASDRVEGGGLYNEQFF.

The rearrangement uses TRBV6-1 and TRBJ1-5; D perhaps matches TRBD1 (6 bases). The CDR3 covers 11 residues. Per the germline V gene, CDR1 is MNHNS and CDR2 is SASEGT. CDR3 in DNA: TGTGCGGGGGGCACCAATCAGCCCCAGCATTTT. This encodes CAGGTNQPQHF.

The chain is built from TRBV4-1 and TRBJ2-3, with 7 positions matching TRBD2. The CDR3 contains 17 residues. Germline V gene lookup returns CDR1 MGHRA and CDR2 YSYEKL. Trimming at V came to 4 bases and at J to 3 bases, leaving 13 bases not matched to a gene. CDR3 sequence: CASSPGGSGEGTDTQYF. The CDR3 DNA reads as TGCGCCAGCAGCCCCGGCGGGTCCGGGGAGGGAACAGATACGCAGTATTTT.

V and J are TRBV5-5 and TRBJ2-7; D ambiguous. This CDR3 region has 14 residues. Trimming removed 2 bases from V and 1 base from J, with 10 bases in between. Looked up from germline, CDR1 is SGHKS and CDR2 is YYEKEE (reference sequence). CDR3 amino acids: CASSFGVSSYEQYF. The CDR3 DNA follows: TGTGCCAGCAGCTTCGGAGTATCATCCTACGAGCAGTACTTC.

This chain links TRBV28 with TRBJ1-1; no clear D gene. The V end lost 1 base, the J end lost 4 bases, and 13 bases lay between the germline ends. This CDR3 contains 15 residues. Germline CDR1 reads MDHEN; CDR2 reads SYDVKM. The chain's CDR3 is CASSLFPTEGTEAFF. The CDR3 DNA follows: TGTGCCAGCAGTTTATTTCCAACTGAGGGCACTGAAGCTTTCTTT. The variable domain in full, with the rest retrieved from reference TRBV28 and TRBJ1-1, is DVKVTQSSRYLVKRTGEKVFLECVQDMDHENMFWYRQDPGLGLRLIYFSYDVKMKEKGDIPEGYSVSREKKERFSLILESASTNQTSMYLCASSLFPTEGTEAFFGQGTRLTVV.

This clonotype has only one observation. CDR3 in amino acids: CASSQDDLGGTYNNEQFF. The DNA for the CDR3 is TGTGCCAGCAGCCAAGATGATTTAGGCGGGACCTACAACAATGAGCAGTTCTTC. The chain carries TRBV3-1 and TRBJ2-1, with D perhaps TRBD2 (6 bases). V dropped 0 bases and J dropped 5 bases, with 20 bases sitting between them. The CDR3 length is 18 residues. Germline lookup yields CDR1 LGHDT and CDR2 YNNKEL (reference sequence).

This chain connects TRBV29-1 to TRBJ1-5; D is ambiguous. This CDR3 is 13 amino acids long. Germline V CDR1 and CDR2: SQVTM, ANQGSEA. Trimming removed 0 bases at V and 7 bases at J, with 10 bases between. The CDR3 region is CSVEEILGQPQHF. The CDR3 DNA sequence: TGCAGCGTTGAAGAGATCCTGGGCCAGCCCCAGCATTTT.

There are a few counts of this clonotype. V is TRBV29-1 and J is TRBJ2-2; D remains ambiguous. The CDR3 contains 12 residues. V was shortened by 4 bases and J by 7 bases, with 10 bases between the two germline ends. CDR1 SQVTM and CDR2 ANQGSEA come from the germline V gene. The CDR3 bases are TGCAGCGTTGGATATTCGGGCGGGGAGCTGTTTTTT. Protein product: CSVGYSGGELFF.

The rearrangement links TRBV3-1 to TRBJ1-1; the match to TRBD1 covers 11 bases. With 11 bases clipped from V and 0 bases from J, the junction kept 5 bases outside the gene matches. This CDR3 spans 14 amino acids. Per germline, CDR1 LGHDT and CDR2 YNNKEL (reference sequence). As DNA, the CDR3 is TGTGCCGCCCGGGACAGGGGGATGAACACTGAAGCTTTCTTT. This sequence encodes CAARDRGMNTEAFF.

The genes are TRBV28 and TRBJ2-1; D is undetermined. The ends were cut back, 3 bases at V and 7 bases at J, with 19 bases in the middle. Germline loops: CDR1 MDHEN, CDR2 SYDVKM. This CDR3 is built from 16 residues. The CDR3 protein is CASSFRAWRSGNEQFF. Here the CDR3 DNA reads TGTGCCAGCAGTTTCCGTGCTTGGCGGTCTGGGAATGAGCAGTTCTTC.

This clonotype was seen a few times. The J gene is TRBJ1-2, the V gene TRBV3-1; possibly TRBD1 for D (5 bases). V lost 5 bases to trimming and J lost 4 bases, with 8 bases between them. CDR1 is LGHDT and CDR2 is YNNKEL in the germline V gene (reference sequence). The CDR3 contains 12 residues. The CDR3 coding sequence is TGTGCCAGCAGCTCGGACACCTATGGCTACACCTTC. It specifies CASSSDTYGYTF.

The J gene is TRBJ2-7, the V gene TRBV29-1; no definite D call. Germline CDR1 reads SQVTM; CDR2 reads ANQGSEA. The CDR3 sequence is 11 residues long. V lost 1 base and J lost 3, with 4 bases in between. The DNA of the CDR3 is TGCAGCGTTGAAGGTAGCTACGAGCAGTACTTC. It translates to CSVEGSYEQYF.

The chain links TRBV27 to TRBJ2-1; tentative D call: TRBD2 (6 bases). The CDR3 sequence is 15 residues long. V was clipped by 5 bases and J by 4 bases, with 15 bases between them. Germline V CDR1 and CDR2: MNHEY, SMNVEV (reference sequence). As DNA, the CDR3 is TGTGCCAGCAGTCTACCGAGTAGCGGTTACAATGAGCAGTTCTTC. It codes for CASSLPSSGYNEQFF.

The CDR3 sequence is CASSLLTGTSGSEDEQFF. CDR3 bases: TGTGCCAGCAGTTTATTGACCGGGACTAGCGGGAGTGAAGATGAGCAGTTCTTC. The V and J genes are TRBV28 and TRBJ2-1; TRBD2 matches 14 bases. Germline loops: CDR1 MDHEN, CDR2 SYDVKM. Trimming took 1 base from V and 8 from J; bases not matched to a gene: 10. This CDR3 has 18 amino acids.

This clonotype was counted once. The CDR3 nucleotides read TGTGCCAGCAGTTTACGGGGACTAGCGGGCCAGTACGAGCAGTACTTC. Amino acid sequence: CASSLRGLAGQYEQYF. The chain uses TRBV27 and TRBJ2-7, with TRBD2 matching over 12 bases. The CDR3 covers 16 residues. Germline trimming cut 2 bases from V and 4 bases from J; bases unmatched to any gene: 6. The germline gives CDR1 MNHEY, CDR2 SMNVEV (reference sequence).

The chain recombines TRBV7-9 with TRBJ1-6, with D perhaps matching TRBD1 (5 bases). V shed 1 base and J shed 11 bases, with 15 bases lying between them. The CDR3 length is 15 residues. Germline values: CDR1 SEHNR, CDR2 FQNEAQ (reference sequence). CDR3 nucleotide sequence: TGTGCCAGCAGCTTAGTACAGGCAGAGGTGGCACCCCTCCACTTT. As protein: CASSLVQAEVAPLHF.

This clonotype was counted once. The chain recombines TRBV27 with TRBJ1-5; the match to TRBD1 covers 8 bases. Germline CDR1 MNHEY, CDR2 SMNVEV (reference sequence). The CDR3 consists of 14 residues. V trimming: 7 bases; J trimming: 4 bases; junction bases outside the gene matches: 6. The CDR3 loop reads CASTSTGGNQPQHF. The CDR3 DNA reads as TGTGCCAGCACCTCAACAGGGGGGAATCAGCCCCAGCATTTT.